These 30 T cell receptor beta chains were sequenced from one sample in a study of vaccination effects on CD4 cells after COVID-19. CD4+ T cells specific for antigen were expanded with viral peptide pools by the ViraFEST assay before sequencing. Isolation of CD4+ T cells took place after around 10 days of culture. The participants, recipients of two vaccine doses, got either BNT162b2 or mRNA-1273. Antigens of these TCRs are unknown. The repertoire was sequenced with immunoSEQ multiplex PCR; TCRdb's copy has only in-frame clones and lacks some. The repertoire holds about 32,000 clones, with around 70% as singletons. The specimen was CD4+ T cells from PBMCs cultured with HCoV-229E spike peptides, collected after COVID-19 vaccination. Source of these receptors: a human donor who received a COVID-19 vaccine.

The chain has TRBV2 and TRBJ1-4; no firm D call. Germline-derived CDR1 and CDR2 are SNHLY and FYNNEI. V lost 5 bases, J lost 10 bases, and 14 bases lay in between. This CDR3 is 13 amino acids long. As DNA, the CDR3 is TGTGCCAGCAGTTGGCAGGAGAAAGGAAAACTGTTTTTT. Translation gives CASSWQEKGKLFF.

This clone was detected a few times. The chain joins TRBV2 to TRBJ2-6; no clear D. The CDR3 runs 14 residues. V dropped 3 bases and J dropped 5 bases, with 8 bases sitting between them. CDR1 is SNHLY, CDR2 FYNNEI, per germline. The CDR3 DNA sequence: TGTGCCAGCAGTGACAGCTCAAGGGCCAACGTCCTGACTTTC. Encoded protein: CASSDSSRANVLTF.

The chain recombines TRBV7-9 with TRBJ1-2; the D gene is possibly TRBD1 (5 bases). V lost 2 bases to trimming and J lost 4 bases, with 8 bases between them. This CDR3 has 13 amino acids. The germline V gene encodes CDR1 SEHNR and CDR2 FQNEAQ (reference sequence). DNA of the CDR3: TGTGCCAGCAGCTTACAGGGACCCTATGGCTACACCTTC. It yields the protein CASSLQGPYGYTF.

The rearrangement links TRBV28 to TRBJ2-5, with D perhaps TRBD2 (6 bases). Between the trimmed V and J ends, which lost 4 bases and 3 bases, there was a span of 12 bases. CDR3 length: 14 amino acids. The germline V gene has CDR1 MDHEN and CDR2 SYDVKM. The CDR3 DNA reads TGTGCCAGCAGTTGGCCGGGGGTAAAAGAGACCCAGTACTTC. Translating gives CASSWPGVKETQYF. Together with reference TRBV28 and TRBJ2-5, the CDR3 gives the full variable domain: DVKVTQSSRYLVKRTGEKVFLECVQDMDHENMFWYRQDPGLGLRLIYFSYDVKMKEKGDIPEGYSVSREKKERFSLILESASTNQTSMYLCASSWPGVKETQYFGPGTRLLVL.

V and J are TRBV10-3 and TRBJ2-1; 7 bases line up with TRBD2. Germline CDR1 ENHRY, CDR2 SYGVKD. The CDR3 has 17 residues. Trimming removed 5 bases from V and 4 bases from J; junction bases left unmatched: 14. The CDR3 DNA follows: TGTGCCATCAGTCCTTTTTGGCGGGAGACTTCGTACAATGAGCAGTTCTTC. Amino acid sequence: CAISPFWRETSYNEQFF.

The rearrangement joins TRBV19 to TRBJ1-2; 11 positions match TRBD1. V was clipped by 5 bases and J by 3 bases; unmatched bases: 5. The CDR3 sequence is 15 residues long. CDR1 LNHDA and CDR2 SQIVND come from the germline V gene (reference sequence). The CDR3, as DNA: TGTGCCAGTAGTCCTGGACAGGGGGCAGACTATGGCTACACCTTC. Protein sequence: CASSPGQGADYGYTF. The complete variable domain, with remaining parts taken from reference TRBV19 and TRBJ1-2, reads DGGITQSPKYLFRKEGQNVTLSCEQNLNHDAMYWYRQDPGQGLRLIYYSQIVNDFQKGDIAEGYSVSREKKESFPLTVTSAQKNPTAFYLCASSPGQGADYGYTFGSGTRLTVV.

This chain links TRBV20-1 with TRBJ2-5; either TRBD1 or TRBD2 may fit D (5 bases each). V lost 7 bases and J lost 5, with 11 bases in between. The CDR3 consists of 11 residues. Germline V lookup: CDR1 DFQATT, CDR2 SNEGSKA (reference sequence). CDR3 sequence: CSVWGYETQYF. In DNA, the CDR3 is TGCAGTGTGTGGGGGTACGAGACCCAGTACTTC.

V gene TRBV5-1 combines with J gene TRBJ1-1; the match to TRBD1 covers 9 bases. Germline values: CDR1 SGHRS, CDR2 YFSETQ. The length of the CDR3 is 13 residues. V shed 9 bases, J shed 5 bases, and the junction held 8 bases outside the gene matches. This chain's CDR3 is CATGTGSQTEAFF. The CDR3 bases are TGCGCCACCGGGACAGGGAGTCAGACTGAAGCTTTCTTT.

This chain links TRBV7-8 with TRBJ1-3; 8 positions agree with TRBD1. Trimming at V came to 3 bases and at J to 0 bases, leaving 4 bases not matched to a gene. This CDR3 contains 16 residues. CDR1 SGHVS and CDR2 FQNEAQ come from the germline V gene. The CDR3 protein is CASSLGQVLSGNTIYF. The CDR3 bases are TGTGCCAGCAGCTTGGGACAGGTACTCTCTGGAAACACCATATATTTT.

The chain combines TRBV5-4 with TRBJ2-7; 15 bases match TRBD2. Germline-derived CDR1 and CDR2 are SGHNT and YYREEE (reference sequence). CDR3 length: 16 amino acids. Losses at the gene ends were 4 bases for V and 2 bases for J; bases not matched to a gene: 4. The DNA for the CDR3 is TGTGCCAGCAGCATGGGACTAGCGGGAGGCACCTACGAGCAGTACTTC. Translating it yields CASSMGLAGGTYEQYF. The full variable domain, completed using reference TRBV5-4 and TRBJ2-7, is ETGVTQSPTHLIKTRGQQVTLRCSSQSGHNTVSWYQQALGQGPQFIFQYYREEENGRGNFPPRFSGLQFPNYSSELNVNALELDDSALYLCASSMGLAGGTYEQYFGPGTRLTVT.

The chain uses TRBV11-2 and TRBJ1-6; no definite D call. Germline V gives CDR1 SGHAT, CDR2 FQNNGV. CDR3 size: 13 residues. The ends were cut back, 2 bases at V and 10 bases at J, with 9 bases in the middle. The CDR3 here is CASSLWRTSPLHF. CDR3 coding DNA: TGTGCCAGCAGCTTATGGCGGACCTCACCCCTCCACTTT.

The CDR3 protein is CASSIGQGSTNEQFF. For the CDR3, the DNA is TGTGCCAGTAGTATAGGACAGGGGTCTACTAATGAGCAGTTCTTC. This sequence joins TRBV19 and TRBJ2-1; 8 positions match TRBD1. CDR1 is LNHDA, CDR2 SQIVND, per germline (reference sequence). The CDR3 is 15 residues long. With 1 base clipped from V and 7 bases from J, the junction kept 6 bases outside the gene matches.

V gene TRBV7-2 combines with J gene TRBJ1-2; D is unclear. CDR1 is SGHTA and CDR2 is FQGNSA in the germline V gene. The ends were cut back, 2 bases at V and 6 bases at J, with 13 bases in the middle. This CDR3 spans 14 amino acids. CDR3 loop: CASSLYGVRNGYTF. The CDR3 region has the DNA TGTGCCAGCAGCTTATATGGGGTGCGGAATGGCTACACCTTC.

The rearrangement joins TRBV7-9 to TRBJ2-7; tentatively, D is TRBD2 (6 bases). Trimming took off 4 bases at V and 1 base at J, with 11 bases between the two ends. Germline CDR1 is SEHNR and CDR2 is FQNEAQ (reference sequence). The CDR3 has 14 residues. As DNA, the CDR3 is TGTGCCAGCAGCTGGCCCGGGAGATCCTACGAGCAGTACTTC. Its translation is CASSWPGRSYEQYF.

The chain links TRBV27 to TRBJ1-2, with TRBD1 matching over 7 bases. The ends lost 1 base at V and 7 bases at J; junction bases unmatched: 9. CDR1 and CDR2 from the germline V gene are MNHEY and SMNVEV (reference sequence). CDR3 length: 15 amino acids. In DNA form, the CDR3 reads TGTGCCAGCAGTTTATTCTCAGGGGGTTACGGTGGCTACACCTTC. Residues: CASSLFSGGYGGYTF.

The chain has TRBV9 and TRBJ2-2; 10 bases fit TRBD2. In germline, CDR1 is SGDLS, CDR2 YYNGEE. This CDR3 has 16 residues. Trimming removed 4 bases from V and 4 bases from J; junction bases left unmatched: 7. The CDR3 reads CASSPPSGSGTGELFF. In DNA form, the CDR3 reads TGTGCCAGCAGCCCCCCTAGCGGGAGTGGCACCGGGGAGCTGTTTTTT.

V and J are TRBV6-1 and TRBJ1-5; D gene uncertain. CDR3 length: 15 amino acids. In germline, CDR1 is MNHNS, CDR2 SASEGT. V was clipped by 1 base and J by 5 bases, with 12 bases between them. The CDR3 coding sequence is TGTGCCAGCAGTGAAGTTTGGCAATCTTATCAGCCCCAGCATTTT. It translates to CASSEVWQSYQPQHF.

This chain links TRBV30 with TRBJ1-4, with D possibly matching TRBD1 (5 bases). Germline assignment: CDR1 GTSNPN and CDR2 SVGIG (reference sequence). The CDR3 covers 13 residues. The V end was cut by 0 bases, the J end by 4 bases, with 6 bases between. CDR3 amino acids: CAWSVRGNEKLFF. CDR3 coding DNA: TGTGCCTGGAGTGTAAGGGGTAATGAAAAACTGTTTTTT.

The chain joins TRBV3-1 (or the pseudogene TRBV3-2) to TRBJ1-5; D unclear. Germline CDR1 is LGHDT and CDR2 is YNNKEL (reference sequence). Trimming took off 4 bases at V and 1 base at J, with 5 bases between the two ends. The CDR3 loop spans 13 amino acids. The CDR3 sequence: CASSPLSNQPQHF. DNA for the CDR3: TGTGCCAGCAGCCCCTTAAGCAATCAGCCCCAGCATTTT.

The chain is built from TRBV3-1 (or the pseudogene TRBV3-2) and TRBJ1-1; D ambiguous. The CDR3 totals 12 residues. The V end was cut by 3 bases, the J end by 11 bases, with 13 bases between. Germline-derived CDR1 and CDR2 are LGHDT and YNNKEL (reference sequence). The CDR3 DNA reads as TGTGCCAGCAGCCAGTCTACTAGAGCGGCTTTCTTT. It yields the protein CASSQSTRAAFF.

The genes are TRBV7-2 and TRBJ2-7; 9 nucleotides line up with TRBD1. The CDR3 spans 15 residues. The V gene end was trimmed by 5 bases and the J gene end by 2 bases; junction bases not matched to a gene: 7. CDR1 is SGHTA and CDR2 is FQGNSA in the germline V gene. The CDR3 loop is CASSQPTGGTYEQYF. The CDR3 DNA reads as TGTGCCAGCAGCCAGCCCACAGGGGGCACCTACGAGCAGTACTTC.

CDR3 in DNA: TGTGCCAGCAGTTCTACAGGGGACTATGGCTACACCTTC. It encodes CASSSTGDYGYTF. The rearrangement joins TRBV12-3 or TRBV12-4 to TRBJ1-2; 7 bases fit TRBD1. The V gene end was trimmed by 4 bases and the J gene end by 3 bases; junction bases not matched to a gene: 2. The CDR3 is 13 amino acids.

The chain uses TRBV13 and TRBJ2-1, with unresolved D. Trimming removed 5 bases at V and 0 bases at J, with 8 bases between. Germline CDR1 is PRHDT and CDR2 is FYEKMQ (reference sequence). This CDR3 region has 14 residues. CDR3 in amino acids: CASSPGTSYNEQFF. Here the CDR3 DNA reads TGTGCCAGCAGCCCCGGCACCTCCTACAATGAGCAGTTCTTC.

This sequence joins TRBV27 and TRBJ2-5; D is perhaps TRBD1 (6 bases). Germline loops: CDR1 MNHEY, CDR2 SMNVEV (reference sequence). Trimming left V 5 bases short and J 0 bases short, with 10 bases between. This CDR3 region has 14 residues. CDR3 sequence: CASSPRDNQETQYF. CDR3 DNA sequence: TGTGCCAGCAGTCCCCGGGACAACCAAGAGACCCAGTACTTC.

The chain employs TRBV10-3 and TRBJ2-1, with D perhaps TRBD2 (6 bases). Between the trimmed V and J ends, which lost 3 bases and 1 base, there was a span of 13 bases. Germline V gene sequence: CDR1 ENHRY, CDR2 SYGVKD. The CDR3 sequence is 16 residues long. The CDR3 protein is CAISDPASVSYNEQFF. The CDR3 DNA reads TGTGCCATCAGTGATCCGGCTAGCGTATCCTACAATGAGCAGTTCTTC.

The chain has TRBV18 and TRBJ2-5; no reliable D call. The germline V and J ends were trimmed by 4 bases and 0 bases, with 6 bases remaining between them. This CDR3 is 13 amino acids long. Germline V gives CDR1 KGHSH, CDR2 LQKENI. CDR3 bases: TGTGCCAGCTCACAGGGCAACCAAGAGACCCAGTACTTC. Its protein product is CASSQGNQETQYF.

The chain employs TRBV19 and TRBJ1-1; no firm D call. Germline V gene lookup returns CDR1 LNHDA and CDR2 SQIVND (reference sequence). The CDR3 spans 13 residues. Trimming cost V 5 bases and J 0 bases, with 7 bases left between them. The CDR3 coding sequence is TGTGCCAGTAGTCCCACGGTGAACACTGAAGCTTTCTTT. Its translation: CASSPTVNTEAFF.

Here the CDR3 reads CASSLSGTVVEQYF. CDR3 DNA sequence: TGTGCCAGCAGTTTATCAGGTACTGTGGTGGAGCAGTACTTC. The V call is TRBV27, the J call TRBJ2-7; D is undetermined. Germline V gives CDR1 MNHEY, CDR2 SMNVEV (reference sequence). The ends were cut back, 0 bases at V and 7 bases at J, with 13 bases in the middle. The CDR3 loop spans 14 amino acids.

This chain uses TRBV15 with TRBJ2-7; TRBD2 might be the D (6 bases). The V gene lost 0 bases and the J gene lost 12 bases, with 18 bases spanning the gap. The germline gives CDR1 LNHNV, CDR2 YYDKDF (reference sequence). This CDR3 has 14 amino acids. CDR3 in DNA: TGTGCCACCAGCAGAGATAACGCGGGAACCCCGCGGTACTTC. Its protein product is CATSRDNAGTPRYF.

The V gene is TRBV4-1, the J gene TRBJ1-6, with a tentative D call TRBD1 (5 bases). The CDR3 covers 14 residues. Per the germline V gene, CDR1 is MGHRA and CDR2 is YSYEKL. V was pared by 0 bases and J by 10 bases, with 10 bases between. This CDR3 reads CASSQDSKGSPLHF. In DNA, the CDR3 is TGCGCCAGCAGCCAAGATAGTAAGGGGTCACCCCTCCACTTT.